This is a list of T cell receptor beta chains from one sample in a study of blood T cells in healthy people across ages. TCRdb passed the 5' RACE reads through MiXCR, listing each CDR3 protein once. The sample shows more than 900,000 distinct CDR3 sequences, approximately 26% of them seen only once. The data also belong to a second study, concerning T cells of mothers and their children.

Sequencing input: blood. Receptors originate from a girl aged 2-10 years in good health. Each CDR3 is given without its conserved first and last residue. Expanded clones are given a class, and other clones once, few, many or no size at all.

TRBV9	TRBJ2-3	few	ASSIHTGGEADTQY
TRBV5-6	TRBJ2-3	few	ASSLDRQRGTDTQY
TRBV6-1	TRBJ2-7	few	ASRSRGPSYEQY
TRBV5-1	TRBJ2-3	NA	ASSLVGQGATDTQY
TRBV13	TRBJ1-2	NA	ASGRGGEGCT
TRBV12-3/TRBV12-4	TRBJ1-2	few	ASSLLQDAGYGYT
TRBV6-4	TRBJ2-7	NA	ASLPFLGYEQY
TRBV7-9	TRBJ2-5	few	ASSLAGLAEQETQY
TRBV3-1	TRBJ1-1	NA	ASSPLGRLSMNTEAF
TRBV2	TRBJ2-5	many	ASSVKRETQY
TRBV4-1	TRBJ1-4	few	ASSQNRVSDEKLF
TRBV7-6	TRBJ1-1	few	ASSSAGGKGTEAF
TRBV20-1	TRBJ2-5	few	SASGRIAGTYQETQY
TRBV12-3/TRBV12-4	TRBJ2-6	NA	ASSLRRRDGANVLT
TRBV4-2	TRBJ2-1	NA	ASSQGGDSYDEQF
TRBV10-3	TRBJ2-7	many	ATGTATYEQY
TRBV2	TRBJ2-6	NA	AGGLSTSGANVLT
TRBV9	TRBJ2-5	few	ASSVGVLGTQY
TRBV24-1	TRBJ1-2	NA	ATSDLGTGEGYT
TRBV29-1	TRBJ2-5	NA	SVEEDVTETQY
TRBV5-1	TRBJ1-5	NA	ASSSNTGTDLYSNQPQH
TRBV6-2/TRBV6-3	TRBJ1-2	NA	ASSPHPTGYT
TRBV5-1	TRBJ2-7	few	ASSSGPSEDEQY
TRBV7-9	TRBJ2-1	NA	ASSLVKGSRDEQF
TRBV7-3	TRBJ2-3	NA	ASSSLEGPTTDTQY
TRBV29-1	TRBJ2-5	NA	SVPWEGGETQY
TRBV5-1	TRBJ1-1	NA	ASSLNHQGGMNTEAF
TRBV28	TRBJ1-2	NA	ASSFEQEFSYT
TRBV29-1	TRBJ2-1	few	SVEMEGSYNEQF
TRBV7-2	NA	few	ASSHGTAFNEQF
TRBV27	TRBJ2-7	NA	ASSLRAGRSYEQY
TRBV29-1	TRBJ2-7	NA	SVNEGAFAEQY
TRBV6-5	TRBJ2-2	few	ASSYSTGSGELF
TRBV11-2	TRBJ1-1	once	ASSSFRDTEAL
TRBV6-5	TRBJ2-5	NA	ASTMRGDMQETQY
TRBV24-1	TRBJ2-7	few	ATSDSGLGRYGQY
TRBV11-2	TRBJ1-2	NA	ASSLEGAAT
TRBV13	NA	NA	ASSYGSGTGTNEQF
TRBV2	TRBJ1-4	few	ASQARLPNEKLF